This is a list of T cell receptor beta chains from one sample in a study of cytomegalovirus exposure and HLA in healthy donors. Libraries were prepared by immunoSEQ multiplex PCR; TCRdb keeps only in-frame clonotypes and omits some of them. Among about 93,000 clones listed, just over 75% were seen once. The sample taken for sequencing was PBMCs. These receptor sequences come from a man aged 25-45 years in good health and CMV-seronegative. CDR3s include the opening cysteine and the closing phenylalanine or tryptophan. A D gene is named only where the DNA matches it firmly.

D,J,V,CDR3
-,TRBJ2-5,TRBV2,CASPNRETQYF
TRBD2,TRBJ2-1,TRBV9,CASTDNPSGTTYNEQFF
-,TRBJ1-4,TRBV7-9,CASNVLGGSEKLFF
TRBD1,TRBJ1-3,TRBV6-1,CASSPGTGYGNTIYF
TRBD2,TRBJ2-2,TRBV18,CASSPGLAGTGELFF
TRBD2,TRBJ2-1,TRBV11-3,CASSLALAAYNEQFF
TRBD1,TRBJ1-2,TRBV5-1,CASSLRTGNSGYTF
TRBD1,TRBJ2-1,TRBV5-6,CASSPRTGAAYNEQFF
-,TRBJ1-4,TRBV7-9,CASSPMPPRDEKLFF
TRBD1,TRBJ1-1,TRBV7-8,CASSLKGTVLQNTEAFF
-,TRBJ1-5,TRBV19,CASSIITGLYQPQHF
TRBD1,TRBJ2-1,TRBV6-1,CASSVGTGSRRNEQFF
-,TRBJ1-1,TRBV5-1,CASSWGNRADTEAFF
-,TRBJ1-5,TRBV2,CASGRTVNQPQHF
-,TRBJ2-3,TRBV4-2,CASSQEQGLGTDTQYF
TRBD2,TRBJ2-3,TRBV10-1,CASSDTPLTSGRSDTQYF
-,TRBJ1-5,TRBV29-1,CSVRLGSNQPQHF
-,TRBJ1-5,TRBV29-1,CSVRNSGSNQPQHF
TRBD2,TRBJ2-5,TRBV19,CASSSLAGKEETQYF
TRBD1,TRBJ1-2,TRBV5-1,CASSSTGTGVNGYTF
-,TRBJ1-1,TRBV7-9,CSSSLANTEAFF
-,TRBJ1-2,TRBV5-1,CASSLVQDDGYTF
TRBD1,TRBJ1-1,TRBV19,CASSNRQGTVAFF
-,TRBJ2-3,TRBV13,CASSFGGSTDTQYF
-,TRBJ1-1,TRBV9,CASSVRHSDTEAFF
TRBD2,TRBJ2-3,TRBV4-1,CASSQADAGGPRHTQYF
-,TRBJ2-7,TRBV7-3,CASSPGGSEYEQYF
-,TRBJ1-2,TRBV9,CASSDAGGYTF
-,TRBJ1-2,TRBV27,CASAERGVFDDYTF
TRBD1,TRBJ2-7,TRBV4-1,CASSQGQGSSYEQYF
-,TRBJ1-2,TRBV4-1,CASSQDLGTYYGYTF
TRBD1,TRBJ1-4,TRBV4-1,CASSQALDRASEKLFF